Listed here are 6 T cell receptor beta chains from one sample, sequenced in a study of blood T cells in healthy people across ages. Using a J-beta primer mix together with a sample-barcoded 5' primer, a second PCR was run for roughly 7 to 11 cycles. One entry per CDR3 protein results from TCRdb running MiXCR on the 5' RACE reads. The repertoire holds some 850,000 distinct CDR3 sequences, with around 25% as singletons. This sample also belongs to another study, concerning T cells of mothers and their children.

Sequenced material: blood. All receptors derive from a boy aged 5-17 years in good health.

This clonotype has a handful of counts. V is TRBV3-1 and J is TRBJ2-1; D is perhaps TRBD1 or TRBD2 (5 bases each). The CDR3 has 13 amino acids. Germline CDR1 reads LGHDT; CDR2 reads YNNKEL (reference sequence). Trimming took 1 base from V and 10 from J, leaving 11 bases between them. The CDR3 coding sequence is TGTGCCAGCAGCCAAGCCCCGGGGCTCGAGCAGTTCTTC. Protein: CASSQAPGLEQFF.

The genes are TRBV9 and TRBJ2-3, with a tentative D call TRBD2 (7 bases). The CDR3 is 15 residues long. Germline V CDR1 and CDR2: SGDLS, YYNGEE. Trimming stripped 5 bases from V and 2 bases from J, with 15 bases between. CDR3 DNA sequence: TGTGCCAGCAGGGAGGGGGAGGGGAACACAGATACGCAGTATTTT. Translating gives CASREGEGNTDTQYF.

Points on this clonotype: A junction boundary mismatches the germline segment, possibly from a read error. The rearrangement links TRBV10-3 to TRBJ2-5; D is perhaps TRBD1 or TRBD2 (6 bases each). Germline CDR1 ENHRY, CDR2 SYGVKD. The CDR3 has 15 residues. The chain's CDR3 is CTISETGRGQETQYF. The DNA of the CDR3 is TGTACCATCAGTGAGACAGGTCGGGGGCAAGAGACCCAGTACTTC.

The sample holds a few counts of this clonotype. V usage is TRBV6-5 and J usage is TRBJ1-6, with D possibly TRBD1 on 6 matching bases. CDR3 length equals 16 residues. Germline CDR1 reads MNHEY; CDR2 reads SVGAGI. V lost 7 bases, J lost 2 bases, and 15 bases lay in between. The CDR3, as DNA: TGTGCCAGCACTACTGACCAGGGGACCTATAATTCACCCCTCCACTTT. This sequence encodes CASTTDQGTYNSPLHF.

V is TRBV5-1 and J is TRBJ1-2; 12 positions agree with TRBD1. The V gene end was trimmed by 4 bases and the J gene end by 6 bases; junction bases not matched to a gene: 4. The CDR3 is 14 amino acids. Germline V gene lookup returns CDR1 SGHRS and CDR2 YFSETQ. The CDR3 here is CASSGDRGRDGYTF. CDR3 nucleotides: TGCGCCAGCAGCGGGGACAGGGGGCGCGATGGCTACACCTTC.

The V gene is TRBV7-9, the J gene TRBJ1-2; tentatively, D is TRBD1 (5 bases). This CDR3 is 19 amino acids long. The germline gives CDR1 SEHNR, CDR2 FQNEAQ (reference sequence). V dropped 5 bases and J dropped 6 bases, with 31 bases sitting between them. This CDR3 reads CASSLSTAPRGSFLHGYTF. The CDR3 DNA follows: TGTGCCAGCAGCCTTTCGACAGCTCCAAGGGGTTCGTTCCTCCATGGCTACACCTTC.